This TCR beta chain stems from a study of cytomegalovirus exposure and HLA in healthy donors. From germline, CDR1 is SEHNR and CDR2 FQNEAQ (reference sequence). Between the trimmed V and J ends, which lost 5 bases and 1 base, there was a span of 11 bases. The CDR3 contains 14 residues. The PCR was carried out with 60 Vbeta primers and 13 Jbeta primers. Measured with immunoSEQ multiplex PCR; TCRdb has only the in-frame clones, and not every one. Recorded for this sample: about 64,000 clones. J is TRBJ1-1 and V is TRBV7-9; no firm D call. Sequencing input: PBMCs. The TCR sequence derives from a young woman in good health and CMV-seronegative. This CDR3 is CASSPPLQNTEAFF. CDR3 nucleotide sequence: TGTGCCAGCAGCCCACCACTTCAGAACACTGAAGCTTTCTTT. The entire variable domain, with the rest obtained from reference TRBV7-9 and TRBJ1-1, is as follows: DTGVSQNPRHKITKRGQNVTFRCDPISEHNRLYWYRQTLGQGPEFLTYFQNEAQLEKSRLLSDRFSAERPKGSFSTLEIQRTEQGDSAMYLCASSPPLQNTEAFFGQGTRLTVV.